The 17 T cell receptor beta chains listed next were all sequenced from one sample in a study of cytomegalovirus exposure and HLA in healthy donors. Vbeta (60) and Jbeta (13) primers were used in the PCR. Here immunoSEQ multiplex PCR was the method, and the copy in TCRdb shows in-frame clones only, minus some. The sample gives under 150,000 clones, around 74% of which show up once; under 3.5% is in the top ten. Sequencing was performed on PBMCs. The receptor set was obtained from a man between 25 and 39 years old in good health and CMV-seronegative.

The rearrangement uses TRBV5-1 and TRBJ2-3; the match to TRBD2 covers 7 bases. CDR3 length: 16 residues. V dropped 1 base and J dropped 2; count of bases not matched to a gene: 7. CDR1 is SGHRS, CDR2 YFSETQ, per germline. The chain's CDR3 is CASSLPVRGDTDTQYF. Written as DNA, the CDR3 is TGCGCCAGCAGCTTGCCGGTCCGGGGGGACACAGATACGCAGTATTTT.

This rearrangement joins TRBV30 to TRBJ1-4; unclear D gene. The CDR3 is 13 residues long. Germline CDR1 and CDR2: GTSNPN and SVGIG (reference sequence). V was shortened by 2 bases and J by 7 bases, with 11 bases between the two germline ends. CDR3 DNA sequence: TGTGCCTGGAGTTCCCAGAGCGGTGAAAAACTGTTTTTT. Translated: CAWSSQSGEKLFF.

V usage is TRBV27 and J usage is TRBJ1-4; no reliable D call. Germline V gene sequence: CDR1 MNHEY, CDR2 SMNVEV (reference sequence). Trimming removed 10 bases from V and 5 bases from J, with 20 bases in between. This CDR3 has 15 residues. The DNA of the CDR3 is TGTGCCACCCGGTCAGGAAACGCCCTGAATGAAAAACTGTTTTTT. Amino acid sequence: CATRSGNALNEKLFF.

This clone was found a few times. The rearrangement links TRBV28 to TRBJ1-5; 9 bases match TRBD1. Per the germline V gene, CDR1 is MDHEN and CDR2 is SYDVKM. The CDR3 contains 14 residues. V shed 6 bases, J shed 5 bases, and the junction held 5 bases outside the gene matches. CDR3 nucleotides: TGTGCCAGCAGCCGGACAGGGGTCTATCAGCCCCAGCATTTT. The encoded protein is CASSRTGVYQPQHF.

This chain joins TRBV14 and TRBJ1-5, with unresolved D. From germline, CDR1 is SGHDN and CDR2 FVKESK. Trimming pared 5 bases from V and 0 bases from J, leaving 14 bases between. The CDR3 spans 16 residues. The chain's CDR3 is CASSLNPRDSNQPQHF. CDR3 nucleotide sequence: TGTGCCAGCAGCTTAAACCCCCGGGATAGCAATCAGCCCCAGCATTTT.

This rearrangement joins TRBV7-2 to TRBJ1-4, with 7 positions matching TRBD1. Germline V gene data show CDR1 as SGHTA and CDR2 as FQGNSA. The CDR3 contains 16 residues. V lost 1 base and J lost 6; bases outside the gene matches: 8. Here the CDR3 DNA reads TGTGCCAGCAGCTTAGGAAGGACAGGCCCCTATGAAAAACTGTTTTTT. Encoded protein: CASSLGRTGPYEKLFF.

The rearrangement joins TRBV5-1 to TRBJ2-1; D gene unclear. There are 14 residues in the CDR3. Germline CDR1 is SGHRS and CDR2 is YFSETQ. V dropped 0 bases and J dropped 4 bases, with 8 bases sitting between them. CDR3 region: CASSLAPGYNEQFF. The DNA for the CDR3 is TGCGCCAGCAGCTTGGCCCCGGGTTACAATGAGCAGTTCTTC.

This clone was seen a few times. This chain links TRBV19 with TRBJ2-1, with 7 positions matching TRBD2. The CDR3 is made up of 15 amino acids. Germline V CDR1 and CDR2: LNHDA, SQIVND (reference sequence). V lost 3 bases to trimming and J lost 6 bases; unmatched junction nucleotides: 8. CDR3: CASSIAGEGSNEQFF. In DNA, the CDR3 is TGTGCCAGTAGTATTGCGGGGGAGGGAAGCAATGAGCAGTTCTTC.

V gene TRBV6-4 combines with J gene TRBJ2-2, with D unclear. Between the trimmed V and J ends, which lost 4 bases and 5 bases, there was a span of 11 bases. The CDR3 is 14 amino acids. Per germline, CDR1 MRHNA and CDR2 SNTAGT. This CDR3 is CASSVERNTGELFF. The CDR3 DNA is TGTGCCAGCAGTGTAGAGAGAAATACCGGGGAGCTGTTTTTT.

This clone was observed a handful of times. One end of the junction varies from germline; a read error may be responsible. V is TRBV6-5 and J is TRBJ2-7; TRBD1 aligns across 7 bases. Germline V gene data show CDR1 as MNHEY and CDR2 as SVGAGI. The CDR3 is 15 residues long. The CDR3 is CASSYSRDSAYEQYF. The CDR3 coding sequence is TGTGCCAGCAGCTACTCTCGGGACAGCGCCTACGAGCAGTACTTC.

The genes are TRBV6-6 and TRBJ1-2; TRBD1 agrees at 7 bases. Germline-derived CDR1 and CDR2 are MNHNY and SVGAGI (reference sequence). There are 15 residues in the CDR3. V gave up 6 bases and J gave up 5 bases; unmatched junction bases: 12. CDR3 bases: TGTGCCAGCAGACTATCTGATGGACAGGAGTATGGCTACACCTTC. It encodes CASRLSDGQEYGYTF.

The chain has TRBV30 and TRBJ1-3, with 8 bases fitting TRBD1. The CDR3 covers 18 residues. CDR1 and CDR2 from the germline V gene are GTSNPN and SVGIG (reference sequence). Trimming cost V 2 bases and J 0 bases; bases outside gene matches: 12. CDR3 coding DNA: TGTGCCTGGAGTCCCGCCGGGACAGGCCCCAGCTCTGGAAACACCATATATTTT. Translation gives CAWSPAGTGPSSGNTIYF.

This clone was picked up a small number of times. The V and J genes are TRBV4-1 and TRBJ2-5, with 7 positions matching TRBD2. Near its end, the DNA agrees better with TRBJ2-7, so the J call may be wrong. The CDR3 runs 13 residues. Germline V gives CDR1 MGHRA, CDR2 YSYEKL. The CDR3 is CASSQRAGYEQYF. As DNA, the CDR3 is TGCGCCAGCAGCCAACGAGCGGGATACGAGCAGTACTTC.

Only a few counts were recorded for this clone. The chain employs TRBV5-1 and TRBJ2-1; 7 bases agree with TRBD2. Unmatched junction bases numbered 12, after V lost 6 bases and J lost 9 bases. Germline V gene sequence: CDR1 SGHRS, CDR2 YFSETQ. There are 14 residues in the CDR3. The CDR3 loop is CASKTSISPSEQFF. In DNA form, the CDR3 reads TGCGCCAGCAAGACTAGCATCAGTCCTAGTGAGCAGTTCTTC. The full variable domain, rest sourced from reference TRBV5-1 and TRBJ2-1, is KAGVTQTPRYLIKTRGQQVTLSCSPISGHRSVSWYQQTPGQGLQFLFEYFSETQRNKGNFPGRFSGRQFSNSRSEMNVSTLELGDSALYLCASKTSISPSEQFFGPGTRLTVL.

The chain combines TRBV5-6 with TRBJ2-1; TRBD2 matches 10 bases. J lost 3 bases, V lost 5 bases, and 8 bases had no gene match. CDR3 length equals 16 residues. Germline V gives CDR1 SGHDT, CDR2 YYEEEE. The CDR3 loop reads CASRNTGTSVYNEQFF. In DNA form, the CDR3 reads TGTGCCAGCAGGAACACCGGGACTAGCGTCTACAATGAGCAGTTCTTC.

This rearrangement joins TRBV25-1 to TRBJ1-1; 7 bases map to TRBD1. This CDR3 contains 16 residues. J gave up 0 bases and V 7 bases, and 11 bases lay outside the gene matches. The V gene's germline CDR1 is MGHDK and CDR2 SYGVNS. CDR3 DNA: TGTGCCAGCACCCGCGAAGGGGGCAGATTGAACACTGAAGCTTTCTTT. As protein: CASTREGGRLNTEAFF.

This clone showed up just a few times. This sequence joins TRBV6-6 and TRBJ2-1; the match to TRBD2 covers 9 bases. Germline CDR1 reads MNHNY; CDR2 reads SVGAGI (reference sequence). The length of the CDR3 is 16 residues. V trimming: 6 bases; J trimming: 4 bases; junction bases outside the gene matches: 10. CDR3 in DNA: TGTGCCAGCAGAGACAGGGCGGGAGGGCCGTACAATGAGCAGTTCTTC. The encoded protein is CASRDRAGGPYNEQFF.